Listed here are 27 T cell receptor beta chains from one sample, sequenced in a study of control samples from healthy donors and cancer patients (dated by TCRdb to about 2020). The receptor library was made with the immunoSEQ multiplex PCR assay. What TCRdb holds here is the immuneACCESS table cut down to in-frame rearrangements. Part of the clones is not present; checked against another copy, under half of the missing clones reflect an unresolved V gene, and the others are unexplained. Across this sample there are 150,000 to 200,000 clones, with 85% to 95% seen only once. More than 8% of the sample is taken by the ten largest. The sample comprised blood. The source of these receptors is a woman in her thirties or forties in good health.

The J gene is TRBJ1-2, the V gene TRBV30; D not certain. The CDR3 sequence is 15 residues long. V was clipped by 3 bases and J by 2 bases, with 16 bases between them. Germline V CDR1 and CDR2: GTSNPN, SVGIG (reference sequence). CDR3 DNA sequence: TGTGCCTGGAGCGGTATAAGAGAGAAGAACTATGGCTACACCTTC. Translation: CAWSGIREKNYGYTF.

V and J are TRBV20-1 and TRBJ2-7; D not resolved. CDR1 and CDR2 from the germline V gene are DFQATT and SNEGSKA (reference sequence). The CDR3 runs 11 residues. V dropped 5 bases and J dropped 2 bases, with 7 bases sitting between them. The CDR3 region has the DNA TGCAGTGCTCTTGCGGCCTACGAGCAGTACTTC. It translates to CSALAAYEQYF.

The genes are TRBV3-1 (or the pseudogene TRBV3-2) and TRBJ1-1, with D uncertain. Germline CDR1 and CDR2: LGHDT and YNNKEL (reference sequence). The CDR3 has 15 residues. Trimming shortened V by 4 bases and J by 0 bases, and 12 bases separated the two germline ends. As DNA, the CDR3 is TGTGCCAGCAGCCCTCAGGACCCTATGAACACTGAAGCTTTCTTT. It specifies CASSPQDPMNTEAFF.

The V gene is TRBV4-1, the J gene TRBJ2-1; 10 positions agree with TRBD2. Germline lookup yields CDR1 MGHRA and CDR2 YSYEKL. Trimming took 3 bases from V and 8 from J; bases not matched to a gene: 7. This CDR3 has 15 residues. The CDR3 reads CASSQGLAGVYEQFF. The CDR3 DNA reads TGCGCCAGCAGCCAGGGGCTAGCGGGAGTGTATGAGCAGTTCTTC.

The V and J genes are TRBV16 and TRBJ1-2, with 7 bases that match TRBD1. CDR3 length: 15 residues. Germline CDR1 is KGHSY and CDR2 is FQNENV. V was pared by 0 bases and J by 4 bases, with 5 bases of the junction left unmatched. The CDR3 sequence: CASSQSAQGGYGYTF. For the CDR3, the DNA is TGTGCCAGCAGCCAATCTGCCCAGGGGGGCTATGGCTACACCTTC.

The chain recombines TRBV7-9 with TRBJ1-1; maybe TRBD1 (5 bases). V was clipped by 5 bases and J by 10 bases, with 17 bases between them. The germline V gene has CDR1 SEHNR and CDR2 FQNEAQ (reference sequence). The CDR3 contains 13 residues. The CDR3 is CASSRRLKGRAFF. CDR3 DNA sequence: TGTGCCAGCAGCCGCCGATTAAAGGGGAGAGCTTTCTTT. The complete variable domain, with remaining parts taken from reference TRBV7-9 and TRBJ1-1, reads DTGVSQNPRHKITKRGQNVTFRCDPISEHNRLYWYRQTLGQGPEFLTYFQNEAQLEKSRLLSDRFSAERPKGSFSTLEIQRTEQGDSAMYLCASSRRLKGRAFFGQGTRLTVV.

The gene calls are TRBV4-2 and TRBJ1-4; possibly TRBD1 for D (5 bases). Trimming cost V 0 bases and J 5 bases, with 13 bases left between them. CDR1 is LGHNA and CDR2 is YNFKEQ in the germline V gene. The CDR3 has 16 amino acids. In DNA form, the CDR3 reads TGTGCCAGCAGCCAAGATAGGCAGGGACTAAATGAAAAACTGTTTTTT. This codes for CASSQDRQGLNEKLFF.

The rearrangement joins TRBV4-1 to TRBJ1-5, with D unresolved. CDR1 and CDR2 (germline): MGHRA, YSYEKL. The CDR3 totals 17 residues. V was shortened by 4 bases and J by 0 bases, with 16 bases between the two germline ends. CDR3 loop: CASSLTEGRYSNQPQHF. DNA of the CDR3: TGCGCCAGCAGCCTGACGGAGGGAAGGTATAGCAATCAGCCCCAGCATTTT.

The rearrangement links TRBV7-2 to TRBJ2-1; TRBD2 matches 11 bases. Germline CDR1 and CDR2: SGHTA and FQGNSA. This CDR3 has 14 amino acids. The V gene end was trimmed by 2 bases and the J gene end by 7 bases; junction bases not matched to a gene: 1. The CDR3 coding sequence is TGTGCCAGCAGCTTACTAGCGGGAGGAAATGAGCAGTTCTTC. Translating it yields CASSLLAGGNEQFF.

This chain connects TRBV7-2 to TRBJ2-7, with a tentative D call TRBD1 (5 bases). The CDR3 has 17 amino acids. Germline CDR1 SGHTA, CDR2 FQGNSA. Deletions cut 5 bases from V and 0 bases from J, with 20 bases between. The CDR3: CASSHDKGQGFSYEQYF. In nucleotides, the CDR3 is TGTGCCAGCAGCCATGACAAGGGGCAGGGATTCTCCTACGAGCAGTACTTC.

The rearrangement links TRBV12-3 or TRBV12-4 to TRBJ1-5; 8 bases are shared with TRBD1. J was trimmed by 5 bases and V by 5 bases; bases with no gene match: 2. CDR3 length equals 13 residues. CDR3 in DNA: TGTGCCAGCAGTCAGGACAGGGATCAGCCCCAGCATTTT. Residues: CASSQDRDQPQHF.

The V and J genes are TRBV10-1 and TRBJ2-7, with unresolved D. V lost 2 bases and J 6 bases, leaving 8 bases between the germline ends. Germline V CDR1 and CDR2: WNHNN, SYGVQD (reference sequence). CDR3 length: 12 amino acids. The CDR3 sequence is CASSEGLGEQYF. In DNA form, the CDR3 reads TGCGCCAGCAGTGAGGGCCTCGGCGAGCAGTACTTC.

This sequence joins TRBV11-2 and TRBJ2-6; D is unresolved. Looked up from germline, CDR1 is SGHAT and CDR2 is FQNNGV. V lost 4 bases and J 1 base, leaving 11 bases between the germline ends. This CDR3 has 16 amino acids. The CDR3 sequence: CASSSQQRSGANVLTF. The CDR3 DNA reads TGTGCCAGCAGCTCACAACAGAGATCTGGGGCCAACGTCCTGACTTTC. The full variable domain, in which reference TRBV11-2 and TRBJ2-6 provide the parts outside the CDR3, is EAGVAQSPRYKIIEKRQSVAFWCNPISGHATLYWYQQILGQGPKLLIQFQNNGVVDDSQLPKDRFSAERLKGVDSTLKIQPAKLEDSAVYLCASSSQQRSGANVLTFGAGSRLTVL.

This chain joins TRBV28 and TRBJ2-7, with 12 nucleotides matching TRBD1. There are 15 residues in the CDR3. The V gene's germline CDR1 is MDHEN and CDR2 SYDVKM. Losses at the gene ends were 6 bases for V and 2 bases for J; bases not matched to a gene: 5. CDR3 protein: CASRAGTGGPYEQYF. In DNA, the CDR3 is TGTGCCAGCAGGGCCGGGACAGGGGGCCCCTACGAGCAGTACTTC.

This clone was seen just once. The junction and the germline gene differ at one end; a read error may be behind it. This chain uses TRBV4-3 with TRBJ1-2; D may be TRBD1 (6 bases). CDR1 and CDR2 from the germline V gene are LGHNA and YSLEER. The CDR3 contains 14 residues. The CDR3 DNA sequence: TGCGCCAGCAGCCAAGCAATCACAGACAGGCGGGTGTCATTC. Protein sequence: CASSQAITDRRVSF.

The CDR3 DNA is TGTGCCAGTACCAGGGTAGGGGGTACAAGCAATCAGCCCCAGCATTTT. Its protein is CASTRVGGTSNQPQHF. This chain uses TRBV19 with TRBJ1-5; tentatively, D is TRBD1 (6 bases). The CDR3 has 16 residues. The germline gives CDR1 LNHDA, CDR2 SQIVND (reference sequence). Between the trimmed V and J ends, which lost 7 bases and 1 base, there was a span of 17 bases.

This clone was recorded only once. V usage is TRBV4-3 and J usage is TRBJ1-6; maybe TRBD1 (6 bases). V shed 0 bases and J shed 2 bases, with 11 bases lying between them. CDR1 and CDR2 from the germline V gene are LGHNA and YSLEER. The CDR3 extends over 17 amino acids. Written as DNA, the CDR3 is TGCGCCAGCAGCCAAGATCTCGGGGGCGCCTATAATTCACCCCTCCACTTT. This translates into CASSQDLGGAYNSPLHF.

CDR3 bases: TGTGCCAGCAGCCGAACAAGCGGGAGTAGGGATGAGCAGTTCTTC. The encoded protein is CASSRTSGSRDEQFF. The chain links TRBV7-9 to TRBJ2-1; 8 bases align to TRBD2. V was pared by 5 bases and J by 8 bases, with 11 bases of the junction left unmatched. The CDR3 totals 15 residues. CDR1 SEHNR and CDR2 FQNEAQ come from the germline V gene (reference sequence).

The rearrangement joins TRBV28 to TRBJ1-3, with D possibly TRBD1 on 6 matching bases. Germline CDR1 and CDR2: MDHEN and SYDVKM. The length of the CDR3 is 15 residues. Trimming cost V 5 bases and J 0 bases, with 11 bases left between them. In DNA form, the CDR3 reads TGTGCCAGCAGTGAAACAGGGTCCTCTGGAAACACCATATATTTT. Translated: CASSETGSSGNTIYF.

The chain couples TRBV5-8 to TRBJ1-2; 7 nucleotides match TRBD1. The length of the CDR3 is 18 residues. CDR1 and CDR2 from the germline V gene are SGHTS and YDEGEE. V shed 0 bases and J 0 bases; nucleotides not matched to a gene: 11. Here the CDR3 reads CASSLVFEEGASNYGYTF. DNA of the CDR3: TGTGCCAGCAGCTTGGTCTTCGAGGAGGGGGCTTCTAACTATGGCTACACCTTC.

The chain carries TRBV9 and TRBJ2-4; 16 positions match TRBD2. CDR1 SGDLS and CDR2 YYNGEE come from the germline V gene. V trimming: 4 bases; J trimming: 0 bases; junction bases outside the gene matches: 7. The CDR3 contains 19 residues. The CDR3 reads CASSPGTSGRGLAKNIQYF. The DNA for the CDR3 is TGTGCCAGCAGCCCCGGGACTAGCGGGAGGGGATTAGCCAAAAACATTCAGTACTTC.

V gene TRBV18 combines with J gene TRBJ2-7; D not resolved. CDR1 KGHSH and CDR2 LQKENI come from the germline V gene. The CDR3 spans 13 residues. Trimming took off 2 bases at V and 2 bases at J, with 7 bases between the two ends. Written as DNA, the CDR3 is TGTGCCAGCTCACCAAACTCAGCCTACGAGCAGTACTTC. Its translation is CASSPNSAYEQYF.

V gene TRBV30 combines with J gene TRBJ1-5; unclear D gene. This CDR3 contains 15 residues. Germline V CDR1 and CDR2: GTSNPN, SVGIG (reference sequence). Trimming pared 2 bases from V and 2 bases from J, leaving 13 bases between. CDR3 sequence (DNA): TGTGCCTGGAGTAACGGGCCCGGAGGCAATCAGCCCCAGCATTTT. Protein product: CAWSNGPGGNQPQHF.

The chain has TRBV12-3 or TRBV12-4 and TRBJ2-6; D is ambiguous. V lost 6 bases, J lost 9 bases, and 12 bases lay in between. This CDR3 is 13 amino acids long. Here the CDR3 DNA reads TGTGCCAGCAGCCCCCTCCGGGTCAACGTCCTGACTTTC. It yields the protein CASSPLRVNVLTF.

The V and J genes are TRBV9 and TRBJ2-1; D call uncertain. Trimming removed 0 bases from V and 9 bases from J, with 13 bases in between. The CDR3 spans 14 residues. Germline lookup yields CDR1 SGDLS and CDR2 YYNGEE. This chain's CDR3 is CASSVDGSFLEQFF. The CDR3 DNA follows: TGTGCCAGCAGCGTAGATGGTAGCTTCCTTGAGCAGTTCTTC.

The rearrangement joins TRBV30 to TRBJ2-7; D is tentatively TRBD1 or TRBD2 (7 bases each). This CDR3 comprises 14 residues. V gave up 1 base and J gave up 8 bases, with 18 bases separating them. Looked up from germline, CDR1 is GTSNPN and CDR2 is SVGIG (reference sequence). The CDR3 loop reads CAWSARGGGQKQYF. Here the CDR3 DNA reads TGTGCCTGGAGTGCCCGGGGAGGGGGCCAGAAGCAGTACTTC. Supplemented by reference TRBV30 and TRBJ2-7, the full variable domain reads SQTIHQWPATLVQPVGSPLSLECTVEGTSNPNLYWYRQAAGRGLQLLFYSVGIGQISSEVPQNLSASRPQDRQFILSSKKLLLSDSGFYLCAWSARGGGQKQYFGPGTRLTVT.

The chain combines TRBV7-9 with TRBJ1-2; no firm D call. The V and J ends lost 1 base and 7 bases respectively, with 7 bases between them. The CDR3 is 12 residues long. Germline V gene sequence: CDR1 SEHNR, CDR2 FQNEAQ (reference sequence). The CDR3 sequence: CASSLGEGGYTF. In DNA, the CDR3 is TGTGCCAGCAGCTTAGGGGAAGGTGGCTACACCTTC.